One sample yielded the 7 T cell receptor beta chains listed below, sequenced in a study of T-cell memory formation after mild COVID-19. TCRdb recomputed calls from the 5' RACE reads with MiXCR, one row per CDR3 protein. The sample lists approximately 300,000 distinct CDR3 sequences; 15% to 20% were seen once. The specimen was PBMCs or a T cell subset sorted from them (not recorded which). The receptor set was obtained from a man aged 18 to 30 who had mild COVID-19 (a few samples of this study predate the infection). Cell type and time point are not known.

The rearrangement joins TRBV29-1 to TRBJ2-3; possible D gene TRBD1, 5 bases. The CDR3 has 14 amino acids. Trimming took off 3 bases at V and 1 base at J, with 11 bases between the two ends. Looked up from germline, CDR1 is SQVTM and CDR2 is ANQGSEA. CDR3 region: CSVERTYRTDTQYF. Here the CDR3 DNA reads TGCAGCGTTGAGAGGACATACCGCACAGATACGCAGTATTTT.

The rearrangement links TRBV10-2 to TRBJ1-1; 8 nucleotides match TRBD1. V was clipped by 10 bases and J by 4 bases; unmatched bases: 8. This CDR3 has 13 amino acids. Germline assignment: CDR1 WSHSY and CDR2 SAAADI. The CDR3, as DNA: TGCGCCATACAACAGGGGGTGAGCACTGAAGCTTTCTTT. It encodes CAIQQGVSTEAFF.

This clonotype was found a few times. This chain links TRBV28 with TRBJ2-7; 10 bases agree with TRBD2. Germline V lookup: CDR1 MDHEN, CDR2 SYDVKM. V was clipped by 6 bases and J by 6 bases; unmatched bases: 8. The CDR3 has 14 amino acids. CDR3 residues: CASSTGTSVSEQYV. In DNA form, the CDR3 reads TGTGCCAGCAGCACCGGGACTAGCGTAAGCGAGCAGTACGTC.

The chain combines TRBV6-2 or TRBV6-3 with TRBJ1-5; D might be TRBD1 (6 bases). Germline V lookup: CDR1 MNHEY, CDR2 SVGEGT. Trimming pared 2 bases from V and 11 bases from J, leaving 16 bases between. CDR3 length equals 14 residues. As DNA, the CDR3 is TGTGCCAGCAGTTACGGGACATCGACAGGAACCCAGCATTTT. This gives the protein CASSYGTSTGTQHF.

This chain joins TRBV7-3 and TRBJ2-3; tentatively, D is TRBD1 or TRBD2 (5 bases each). Per germline, CDR1 SGHTA and CDR2 FQGTGA. Trimming removed 5 bases from V and 2 bases from J, with 17 bases in between. This CDR3 region has 16 residues. In DNA form, the CDR3 reads TGTGCCAGCAGCCCATACCGGGACGGTCTCACAGATACGCAGTATTTT. Its protein is CASSPYRDGLTDTQYF.

This clonotype was counted a few times. The genes are TRBV15 and TRBJ2-5; D gene uncertain. Trimming took off 4 bases at V and 2 bases at J, with 5 bases between the two ends. The germline V gene has CDR1 LNHNV and CDR2 YYDKDF (reference sequence). This CDR3 contains 12 residues. The CDR3 here is CATSKVQETQYF. CDR3 bases: TGTGCCACCAGCAAAGTTCAAGAGACCCAGTACTTC. The whole variable domain, remainder taken from reference TRBV15 and TRBJ2-5, is DAMVIQNPRYQVTQFGKPVTLSCSQTLNHNVMYWYQQKSSQAPKLLFHYYDKDFNNEADTPDNFQSRRPNTSFCFLDIRSPGLGDTAMYLCATSKVQETQYFGPGTRLLVL.

The genes are TRBV5-5 and TRBJ2-3; D might be TRBD2 (6 bases). V shed 4 bases and J shed 1 base, with 16 bases lying between them. Germline-derived CDR1 and CDR2 are SGHKS and YYEKEE (reference sequence). The CDR3 is made up of 16 amino acids. CDR3 amino acids: CASSDGRGGRTDTQYF. The CDR3 DNA sequence: TGTGCCAGCAGCGATGGACGGGGAGGTCGCACAGATACGCAGTATTTT.